Listed here are 5 T cell receptor beta chains from one sample, sequenced in a study of T cell repertoires in ileal Crohn's disease. Assay used: immunoSEQ multiplex PCR; TCRdb lists only in-frame clones, some missing. The table records roughly 13,000 clones, about 73% of them present only once. The sequenced sample consisted of ileal tissue. The receptor set was obtained from an adult with Crohn's disease.

This clone has a handful of counts. The genes are TRBV7-2 and TRBJ2-7; 9 bases are shared with TRBD2. There are 14 residues in the CDR3. The V and J ends lost 4 bases and 2 bases, in that order; junction bases with no gene match: 3. Germline loops: CDR1 SGHTA, CDR2 FQGNSA. CDR3 sequence: CASSYTSGPYEQYF. The CDR3 nucleotides are TGTGCCAGCAGCTACACTAGCGGGCCCTACGAGCAGTACTTC.

J is TRBJ2-2 and V is TRBV2; D possibly corresponds to TRBD2 (6 bases). From germline, CDR1 is SNHLY and CDR2 FYNNEI. There are 13 residues in the CDR3. V was pared by 8 bases and J by 4 bases, with 11 bases between. Here the CDR3 reads CASGGRTTGELFF. CDR3 nucleotide sequence: TGTGCCAGCGGGGGGAGAACCACCGGGGAGCTGTTTTTT.

The genes are TRBV2 and TRBJ2-1, with 8 bases aligning to TRBD2. The V gene end was trimmed by 6 bases and the J gene end by 4 bases; junction bases not matched to a gene: 5. There are 14 residues in the CDR3. The V gene's germline CDR1 is SNHLY and CDR2 FYNNEI. The CDR3 DNA reads as TGTGCCAGCAGCGAACTAGCGGCATACAATGAGCAGTTCTTC. The encoded protein is CASSELAAYNEQFF.

V is TRBV10-3 and J is TRBJ1-6; 8 bases fit TRBD1. This CDR3 contains 13 residues. In germline, CDR1 is ENHRY, CDR2 SYGVKD. V shed 10 bases and J 9 bases; nucleotides not matched to a gene: 8. The CDR3 sequence is CATDGTGTSPLHF. CDR3 DNA: TGTGCCACCGATGGGACAGGCACTTCACCCCTCCACTTT.

Here the CDR3 DNA reads TGCGCCAGCAGCTTGGATGACCCCGGGGGCTACGAGCAGTACTTC. The encoded protein is CASSLDDPGGYEQYF. V is TRBV5-1 and J is TRBJ2-7; maybe TRBD2 (6 bases). Per the germline V gene, CDR1 is SGHRS and CDR2 is YFSETQ. This CDR3 is built from 15 residues. V lost 0 bases, J lost 3 bases, and 13 bases lay in between.